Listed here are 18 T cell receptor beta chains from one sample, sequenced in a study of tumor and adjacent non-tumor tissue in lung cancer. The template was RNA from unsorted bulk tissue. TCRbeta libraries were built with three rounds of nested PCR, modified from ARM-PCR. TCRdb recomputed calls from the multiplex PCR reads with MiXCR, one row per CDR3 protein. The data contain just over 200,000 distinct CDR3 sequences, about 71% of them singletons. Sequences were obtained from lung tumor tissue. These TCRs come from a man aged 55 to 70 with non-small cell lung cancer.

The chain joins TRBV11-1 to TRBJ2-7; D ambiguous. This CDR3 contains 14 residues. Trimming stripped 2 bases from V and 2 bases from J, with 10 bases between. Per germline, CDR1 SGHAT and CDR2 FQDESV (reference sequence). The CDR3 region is CASSLNNYAYEQYF. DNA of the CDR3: TGTGCCAGCAGCTTAAACAACTACGCCTACGAGCAGTACTTC.

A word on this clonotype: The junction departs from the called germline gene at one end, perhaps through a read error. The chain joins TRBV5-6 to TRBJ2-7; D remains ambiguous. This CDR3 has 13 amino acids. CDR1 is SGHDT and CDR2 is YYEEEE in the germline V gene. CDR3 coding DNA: TGTACCAGCAGTCCGCCAGTCGCAAACGAGCAGTACTTC. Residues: CTSSPPVANEQYF.

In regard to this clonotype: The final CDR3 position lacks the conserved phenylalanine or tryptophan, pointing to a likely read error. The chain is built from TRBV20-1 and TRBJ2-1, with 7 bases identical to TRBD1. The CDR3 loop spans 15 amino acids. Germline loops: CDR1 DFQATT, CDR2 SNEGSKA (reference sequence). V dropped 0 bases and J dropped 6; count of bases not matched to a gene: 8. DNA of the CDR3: TGCAGTGCTAGAGATCTCCGGGCAGGGGGCAATGAGCAGTTCCTC. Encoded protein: CSARDLRAGGNEQFL.

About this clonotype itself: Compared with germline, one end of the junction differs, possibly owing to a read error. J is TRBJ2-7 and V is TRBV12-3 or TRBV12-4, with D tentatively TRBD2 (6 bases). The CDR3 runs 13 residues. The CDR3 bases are TGTACCAGCAGCCCTACCCTGAGCGGGGAGCAGTACTTC. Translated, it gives CTSSPTLSGEQYF.

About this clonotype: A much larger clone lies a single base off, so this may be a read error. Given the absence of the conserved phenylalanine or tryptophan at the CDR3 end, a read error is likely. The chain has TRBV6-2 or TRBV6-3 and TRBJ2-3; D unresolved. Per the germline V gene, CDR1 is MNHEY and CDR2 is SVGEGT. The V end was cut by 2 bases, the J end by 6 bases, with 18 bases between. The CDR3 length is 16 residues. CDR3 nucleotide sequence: TGTGCCAGCAGTTACACCCCAAAGGCCCTCGGGGATACGCAGTATTGT. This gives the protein CASSYTPKALGDTQYC.

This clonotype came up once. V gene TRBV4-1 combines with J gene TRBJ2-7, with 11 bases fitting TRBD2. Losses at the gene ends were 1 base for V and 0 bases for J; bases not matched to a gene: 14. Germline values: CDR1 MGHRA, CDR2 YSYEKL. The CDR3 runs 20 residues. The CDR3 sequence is CASSQVLRTSGSSGSYEQYF. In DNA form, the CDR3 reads TGCGCCAGCAGCCAAGTTTTACGAACTAGCGGGAGCTCAGGCTCCTACGAGCAGTACTTC.

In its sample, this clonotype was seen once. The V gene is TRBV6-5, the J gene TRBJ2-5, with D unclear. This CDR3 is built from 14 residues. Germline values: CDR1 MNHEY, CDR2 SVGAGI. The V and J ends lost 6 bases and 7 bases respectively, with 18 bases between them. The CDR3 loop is CASREWLAEGTQYF. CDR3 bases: TGTGCCAGCAGGGAATGGTTGGCCGAAGGGACCCAGTACTTC.

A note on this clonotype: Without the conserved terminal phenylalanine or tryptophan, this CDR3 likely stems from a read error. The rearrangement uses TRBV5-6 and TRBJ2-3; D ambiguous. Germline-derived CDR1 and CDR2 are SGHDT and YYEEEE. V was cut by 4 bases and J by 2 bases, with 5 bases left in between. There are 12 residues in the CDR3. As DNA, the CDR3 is TGTGCCAGCAGCGGGTACACAGATACGCAGTATATT. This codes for CASSGYTDTQYI.

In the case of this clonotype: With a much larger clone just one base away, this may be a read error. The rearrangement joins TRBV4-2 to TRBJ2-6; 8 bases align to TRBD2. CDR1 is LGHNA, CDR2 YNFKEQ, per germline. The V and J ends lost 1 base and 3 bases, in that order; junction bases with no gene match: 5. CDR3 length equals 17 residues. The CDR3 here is CASSQAGRASGANVLTF. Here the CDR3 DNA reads TGTGCCAGCAGCCAAGCCGGGAGGGCCAGTGGGGCCAACGTCCTGACTTTC.

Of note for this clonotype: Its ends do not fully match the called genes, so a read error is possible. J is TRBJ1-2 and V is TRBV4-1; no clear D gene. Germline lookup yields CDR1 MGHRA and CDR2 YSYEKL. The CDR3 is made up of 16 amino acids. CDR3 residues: CASSLSFEGTNYSYTF. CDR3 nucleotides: TGCGCCAGCAGCCTTTCCTTTGAGGGCACTAACTATAGCTACACCTTC.

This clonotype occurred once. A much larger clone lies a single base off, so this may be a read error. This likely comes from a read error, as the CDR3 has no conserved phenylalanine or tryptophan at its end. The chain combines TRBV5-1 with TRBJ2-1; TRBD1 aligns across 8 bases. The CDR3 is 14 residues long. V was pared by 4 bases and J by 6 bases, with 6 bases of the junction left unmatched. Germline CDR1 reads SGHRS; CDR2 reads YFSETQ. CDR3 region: CASSPQGGGNEQFS. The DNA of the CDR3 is TGCGCCAGCAGCCCACAGGGGGGTGGCAATGAGCAGTTCTCC.

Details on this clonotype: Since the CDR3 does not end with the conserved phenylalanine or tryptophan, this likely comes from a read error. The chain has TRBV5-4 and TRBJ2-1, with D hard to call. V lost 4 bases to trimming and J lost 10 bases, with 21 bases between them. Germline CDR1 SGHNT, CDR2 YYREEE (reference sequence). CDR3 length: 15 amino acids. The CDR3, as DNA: TGTGCCAGCAGCCCACGAGGCCCCCTACAAAAGGAGCAGTTCATC. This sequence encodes CASSPRGPLQKEQFI.

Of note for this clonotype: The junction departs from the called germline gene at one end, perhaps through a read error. The CDR3 DNA sequence: TGTGCCAGAAGTTTAGCGCTTAGCGGGGCTTACAATGAGCAGTTCTTC. Translation gives CARSLALSGAYNEQFF. V gene TRBV12-3 or TRBV12-4 combines with J gene TRBJ2-1, with TRBD2 identical over 8 bases. The CDR3 totals 16 residues.

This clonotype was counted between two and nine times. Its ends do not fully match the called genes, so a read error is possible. CDR3: CSHNGALNYNERFF. The CDR3 DNA sequence: TGCAGCCACAATGGGGCCCTGAACTACAATGAGCGGTTCTTC. The rearrangement joins TRBV20-1 to TRBJ2-1, with a tentative D call TRBD1 (5 bases). The CDR3 consists of 14 residues. Germline V gives CDR1 DFQATT, CDR2 SNEGSKA (reference sequence).

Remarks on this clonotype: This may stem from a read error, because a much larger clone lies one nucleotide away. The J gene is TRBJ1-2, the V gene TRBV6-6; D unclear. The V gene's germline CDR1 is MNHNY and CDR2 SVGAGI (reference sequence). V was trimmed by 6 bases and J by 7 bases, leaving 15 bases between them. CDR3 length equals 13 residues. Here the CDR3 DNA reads TGTGCCAGCAGGGAATCCAATGCCTTTGGCTACACCTTC. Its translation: CASRESNAFGYTF.

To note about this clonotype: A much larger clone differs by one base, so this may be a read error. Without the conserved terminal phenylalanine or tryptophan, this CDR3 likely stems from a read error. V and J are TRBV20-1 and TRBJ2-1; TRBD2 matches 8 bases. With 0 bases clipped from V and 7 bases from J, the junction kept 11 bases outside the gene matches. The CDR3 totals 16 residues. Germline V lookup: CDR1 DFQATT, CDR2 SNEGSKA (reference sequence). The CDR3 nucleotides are TGCAGTGCTAGAGATTATATACGGGAGGGCCGAAATGAGCAGTTCCTC. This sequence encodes CSARDYIREGRNEQFL.

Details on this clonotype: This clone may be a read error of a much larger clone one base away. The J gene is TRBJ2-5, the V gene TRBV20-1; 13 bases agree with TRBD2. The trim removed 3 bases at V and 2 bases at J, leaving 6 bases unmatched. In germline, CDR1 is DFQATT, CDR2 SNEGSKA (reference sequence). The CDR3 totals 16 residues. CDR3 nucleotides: TGCAGTGCTAGGGATATACTAGCGGGGGGGCAAGAGACCCAGTACTTC. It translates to CSARDILAGGQETQYF.

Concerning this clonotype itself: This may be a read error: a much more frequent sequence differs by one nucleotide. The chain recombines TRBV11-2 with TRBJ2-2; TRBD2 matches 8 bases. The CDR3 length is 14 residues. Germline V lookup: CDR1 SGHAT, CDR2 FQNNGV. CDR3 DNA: TGTGCCAGCAGCCCTAGCGGGCTTACCGGGGAGCTGGTTTTT. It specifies CASSPSGLTGELVF.